The source of this TCR beta chain is a study of T cell changes during pregnancy in multiple sclerosis (dated by TCRdb to between 2018 and 2021). Concerning the study at large: In women with multiple sclerosis, the researchers looked at how the T cell repertoire shifted as pregnancy progressed.

The germline V gene specifies MGHRA as CDR1 and YSYEKL as CDR2. V and J are truncated by 3 bases and 0 bases respectively, leaving an intervening sequence of 19 bases. The CDR3 contains 18 residues, cysteine and phenylalanine counted. Solely the CDR3 DNA is kept, with 54 bases framed from the first base. About this clone: The antigen it binds to is not known. No base quality information exists; no much larger clone differs at one position.

Library preparation employed the immunoSEQ multiplex PCR assay. Not all clones reach the TCRdb copy of this immuneACCESS table, which keeps in-frame sequences only. Checked studies attribute under half of the gap to unresolved V genes and leave the rest unexplained. The sample contains 55,000 to 80,000 clones, 85% to 90% of them found a single time. In total, the top ten clones hold 9.5% of the sample. The material was peripheral blood, obtained after pregnancy. The receptor was isolated from a female donor in good health, enrolled as a control in a pregnancy study. The sequence links TRBV4-1 to TRBJ2-3; TRBD2 is a possible D gene, resting on 5 matching bases. The CDR3 here reads CASSHLLQFGLSTDTQYF. The DNA sequence is as follows: TGCGCCAGCAGCCATCTCCTCCAGTTTGGACTTAGCACAGATACGCAGTATTTT.